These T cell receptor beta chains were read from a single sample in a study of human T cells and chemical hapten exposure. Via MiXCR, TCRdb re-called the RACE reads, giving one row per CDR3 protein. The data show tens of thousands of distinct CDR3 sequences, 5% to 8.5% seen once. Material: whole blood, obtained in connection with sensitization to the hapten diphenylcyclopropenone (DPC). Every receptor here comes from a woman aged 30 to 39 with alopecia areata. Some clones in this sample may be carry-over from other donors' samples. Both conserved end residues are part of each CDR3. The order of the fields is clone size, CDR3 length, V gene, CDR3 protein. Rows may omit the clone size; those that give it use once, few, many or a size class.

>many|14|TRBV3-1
CASSHSQDGQPQHF
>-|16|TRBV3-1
CASSQDRGKNSRGYTF
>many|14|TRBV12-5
CASGSPGLASEQFF
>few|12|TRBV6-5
CATVGGEYGYTF
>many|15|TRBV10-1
CASSESGSKNTEAFF
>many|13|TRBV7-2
CASSFDSNYGYTF
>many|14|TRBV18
CASSPPQSNTEAFF
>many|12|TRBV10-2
CASSEYDNEQFF
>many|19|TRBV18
CASSPRISGGTEDTDTQYF
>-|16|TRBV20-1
CSANVPQGVGGYGYTF
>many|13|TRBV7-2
CASSLVGADTQYF
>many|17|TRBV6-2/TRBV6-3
CASSYGGSVSGANVLTF
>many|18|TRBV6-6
CASSPTGGGIRFSEKLFF
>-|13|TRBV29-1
CSTQGLANYGYTF
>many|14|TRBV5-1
CASSPWTANTEAFF
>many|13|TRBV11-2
CASSLISAKTQYF
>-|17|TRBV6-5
CASSRSLRTGDNYGYTF
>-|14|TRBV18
CASSPKGAGEKLFF
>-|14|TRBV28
CASSLGIPGDTQYF
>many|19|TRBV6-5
CASSYPVLPSRYSTDTQYF
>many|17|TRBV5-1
CASRRGLGQTNTGELFF
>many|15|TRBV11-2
CASSLVVGGGYEQYF
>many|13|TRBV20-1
CSAMDRVSYEQYF
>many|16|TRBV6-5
CASSPTIRGRGNIQYF
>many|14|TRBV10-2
CASRRDRIAYEQYF
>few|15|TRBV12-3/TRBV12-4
CASKPDRAEGNTIYF
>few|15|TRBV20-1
CSAKSSGGADHTQYF
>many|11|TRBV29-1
CSVDQGDTQYF
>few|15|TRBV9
CASSPHGKASDTQYF
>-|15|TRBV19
CASSMDRAYNSPLHF
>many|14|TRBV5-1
CASKRGAGNTEAFF
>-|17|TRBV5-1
CASSLLTGTSSMNTQYF
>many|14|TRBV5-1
CASSLEQGFYEQYF
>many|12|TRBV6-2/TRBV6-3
CASTKISGEQFF
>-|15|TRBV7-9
CASSLALRGNTEAFF
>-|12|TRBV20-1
CSARQVDEKLFF
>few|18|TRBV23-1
CASSQSCRGPHGVGELFF
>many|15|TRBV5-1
CASSPMQGVGTEAFF
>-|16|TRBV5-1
CASSLAGSTAPDTQYF
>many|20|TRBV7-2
CASSLGVLAGGPGGTDTQYF
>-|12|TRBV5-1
CASSLPGHTQYF
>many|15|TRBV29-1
CSVEEPGLGGDTQYF
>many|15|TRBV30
CACTPTGMKTDTQYF
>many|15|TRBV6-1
CASSELSGSNQPQHF
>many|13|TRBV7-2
CASSLTSYNEQFF
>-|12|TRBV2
CASRAANEKLFF
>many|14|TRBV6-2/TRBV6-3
CASTQRASGIGQYF
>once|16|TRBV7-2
CASSLVGAASTDTQYF
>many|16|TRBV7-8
CASSPSEGQGNSPLHF
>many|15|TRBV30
CAWSPAGRLNTEAFF
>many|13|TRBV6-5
CASRRQGMDTQYF
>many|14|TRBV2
CAGGAGRDTDTQYF
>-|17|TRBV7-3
CASSPSPMAWSGTEAFF
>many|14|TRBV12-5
CASGLAGVSDTQYF
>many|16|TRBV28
CASSFFSGLAKNIQYF
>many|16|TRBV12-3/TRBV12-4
CASSPRGGARTDTQYF
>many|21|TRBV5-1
CASSPRRTQTDTSWGANVLTF
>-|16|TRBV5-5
CASSHQPEVAKNIQYF
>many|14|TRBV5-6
CASSFAGPNQPQHF
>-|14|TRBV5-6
CASSLFVGNQPQHF